This T cell receptor (beta chain) was sequenced during a study of cytomegalovirus exposure and HLA in healthy donors (dated by TCRdb to 2017 to 2019). Describing the broader study: An earlier analysis of 587 of the donors reported approximately 290 Gb of sequence data and 120 million or so unique TCR beta sequences from 150 million to 200 million T cells. Besides the first cohort of hundreds of subjects, a separate validation cohort made up of roughly 120 different subjects was used. Class I and class II HLA loci were covered by the typing at four-digit resolution. The T cell repertoires of around 730 subjects were profiled by immunosequencing and related to cytomegalovirus serostatus. All discovery cohort repertoires had been generated on a single sequencing platform. Because of strong linkage in the cohort, five DR-DQ haplotypes were treated as single units for association and clustering. Among some 400 genotyped donors of the cohort, an average of approximately 220,000 unique TCR beta nucleotide sequences was sequenced per donor, of which about 18% were non-productive. A later analysis re-examined previously published TCR beta repertoires from roughly 650 donors and added high-resolution HLA genotyping to investigate patterns of TCR occurrence. To predict cytomegalovirus infection status, the study combined high-throughput TCR immunosequencing, statistical association of individual TCRs with disease status, and machine learning. To decide whether each TCR beta V gene segment behaved as functional or pseudogenic, an earlier analysis of approximately 620 of the donors relied on high-throughput TCR beta sequencing. Alongside the repertoire data, information on donor age, sex, ethnicity and CMV serostatus was compiled. Of the 300 to 450 genotyped donors, over 70% fell in the genetic ancestry cluster associated with self-reported Caucasian donors. The number of typed donors differed by locus: roughly 620-640 for A, B, C, DRB1 and DQB1; approximately 530 for DQA1; 600 to 610 for DPA1; and about 450 for DPB1. A later genetic analysis took genome-wide SNP genotypes for about three fifths of the 666 donors and used that subset as a discovery cohort. Rather than using new phenotypic data, the later analysis identified candidate immune exposures from TCR beta sequences and from how often those sequences occurred across donors. An early release covering around 630 HLA-typed donors comprised about 290 gigabases of sequencing data and roughly 86 million unique TCR sequences. The study was designed to test whether signatures of past pathogen exposure could be identified by cataloging public T cell receptors.

V sheds 7 bases and J sheds 6 bases, leaving 16 bases between their ends. Its CDR3 holds 14 amino acids, cysteine through phenylalanine. Of all the DNA, just the CDR3 is kept, 42 bases in frame from base 1. Reading the germline V gene gives CDR1 MNHEY and CDR2 SVGAGI. With respect to this clone: Its antigen is still unknown. Per-nucleotide qualities are absent, and no much larger clonotype sits a single base away.

The cohort comprised around 690 healthy bone marrow donors. Cohort members were all nominally healthy when sampled, although unrecorded immune exposures were likely present. The donor tested CMV seronegative and was one of the 352 seronegative cohort members. A peripheral blood sample was collected from each donor, and TCR beta sequencing was performed on peripheral blood mononuclear cells. The Qiagen DNeasy Blood Extraction Kit was used to extract genomic DNA from the blood cell samples. The library was made by the immunoSEQ multiplex PCR assay. A mixture of 60 forward primers for TCR Vbeta segments and 13 reverse primers for TCR Jbeta segments was used in the multiplex PCR. The CDR3 region of rearranged TCR beta genes was amplified from genomic DNA with a multiplex PCR assay. The Illumina HiSeq System was used to sequence the amplified TCR beta libraries as 87-base-pair reads. In the source study's methods: A later analysis counted some 80 million unique TCR beta chains across the approximately 700 repertoires, and 10 million to 11 million of these chains were shared by at least two donors. Raw reads were error-corrected and collapsed into unique sequences with a nearest-neighbor algorithm that merged closely related sequences to remove PCR and sequencing errors. CDR3 sequences were aligned to IMGT reference sequences to assign V, D and J gene segments. Each retained sequence needed at least a six-nucleotide match to both a V gene segment and a J gene segment. A rearrangement was called productive if the CDR3 had no stop codons and remained in frame with V and J, and every other rearrangement was called non-productive. Following IMGT convention, CDR3 was defined as the stretch from the second conserved V-encoded cysteine up to the conserved J-encoded phenylalanine. In an earlier analysis of more than 550 of the donors, sequences lacking an unambiguous match to a single V gene segment were excluded. In an earlier analysis of 587 of the donors, V segments were called functional above 56.7% productive rearrangements and were called segregating when the between-donor standard deviation exceeded 5%. A statistical classification framework was built to diagnose cytomegalovirus status from the catalog of TCR beta chain sequences. In a later analysis, V and J genes were assigned by comparing TCR nucleotide sequences against IMGT/GENE-DB human TR gene sequences. The TCRdist pipeline was used in a later analysis to assign CDR3 sequences and most-parsimonious VDJ recombination scenarios. A later analysis defined each TCR beta chain by its CDR3 amino acid sequence plus V-gene family, and excluded reads lacking a unique V-gene family. To address suspected cross-contamination and a sequencing artifact, a later analysis removed 450 to 700 highly shared, low-generation-probability nucleotide sequences. For each public chain, a later analysis derived a clonal expansion index from normalized ranks of inferred template counts within each repertoire. In a later analysis, generation probabilities were computed with a VDJ recombination model fitted to out-of-frame rearrangements, and the resulting probabilities were checked against IGoR. In a later analysis, TCR-TCR, TCR-HLA and TCR-CMV co-occurrence was scored with hypergeometric tests, and a repertoire-size bias correction was applied to TCR pairs. False discovery rates were estimated in a later analysis by permuting HLA or CMV assignments 20 times. In a later analysis, co-occurring TCRs were grouped with DBSCAN, and TCRdist sequence similarity was added when clustering was performed within HLA-allele-positive subsets. Co-occurrence clustering excluded repertoires with fewer than 30,000 or more than 120,000 public chains, plus five with anomalous nucleotide sharing. The immuneACCESS repertoire file appears here via TCRdb, limited to in-frame rearrangements. These files lack a portion of the clones; in checked studies, under half of the deficit traces to unresolved V genes, and the cause of the others is not known. The DNA was the basis for D and trimming; V, J and clone size are from that table. A total of 150,000 or so clones appear in this sample, 75% to 90% of them only once. Roughly 1.9% of the sample belongs to the ten largest clones.

The full study reports these points: Because some donors lacked HLA typing at each locus, the association tests relied only on the typed subset. A later analysis found that most CMV-associated TCR beta chains appeared HLA-restricted, with HLA associations seemingly driven largely by CMV exposure. It was suggested by the authors that the approach could potentially be generalized to other disease states and immunological phenotypes. The study gave a list of about 160 TCR beta chains associated with cytomegalovirus. In vitro tests confirmed that a few of the cytomegalovirus-associated TCR beta chains recognize cytomegalovirus antigens. Strong co-occurrence of HLA alleles, especially DR and DQ, made assigning TCR associations to individual alleles difficult. Only TCR beta chains were sequenced in this cohort, and the absence of alpha or paired-chain data limited detectable features. The only immune exposure information available for the cohort was CMV serostatus. Linkage disequilibrium might explain the correlated functional status among segregating V segments, but an unknown experimental factor could not be excluded. V-gene and J-gene trimming of TCR beta chains was associated with a missense DCLRE1C variant in a later genetic analysis, and the association was replicated in an independent cohort. While some public TCRs were present in many individuals, most TCR sequences turned up only very rarely across donors. Presence/absence analyses assumed roughly uniform sequencing depth across donors, an assumption that may not hold. Several of the top co-occurrence clusters appeared to be linked to parvovirus B19, influenza, CMV and Epstein-Barr virus, according to a later analysis. A group of highly shared sequence variants was considered likely to be a technical artifact of the sequencing pipeline. Seventeen rarely observed V segments, including chromosome 9 orphons, were excluded from the earlier analysis of approximately 500 of the donors because counts were too low. The classifier was reported to diagnose cytomegalovirus status with high specificity and sensitivity in both the original cohort and the validation cohort. Specific HLA alleles were associated with some 15,000 TCR beta sequences at a false discovery rate of 0.05 in a later analysis. In a later analysis, TCR association rates were found to vary across HLA loci, with the most associated TCRs seen for DRB1 alleles and the fewest for HLA-C alleles. In an earlier analysis of about 600 of the donors, most TCR beta V segments appeared in productive rearrangements about 90% or about 30% of the time, broadly matching IMGT annotations. Some IMGT-functional V segments, including TRBV6-2 and TRBV6-3, could not be distinguished by the 87-base-pair reads and were therefore excluded. In a later analysis, HLA-associated TCR beta chains were found to be more clonally expanded and to have lower generation probabilities than equally common non-associated chains. A further reported finding was that TCR beta sequences accurately predicted the HLA-A and HLA-B alleles for most subjects in the first cohort. A later genetic analysis reported fewer N-insertions in productive TCRs among donors in an Asian-associated ancestry cluster than the roughly 700-donor mean.

The rearranged chain carries TRBV6-5 and TRBJ2-1; a tentative D match to TRBD2 spans 5 bases. Sequences were obtained from PBMCs. The sequence came from a woman between 18 and 29 years old in good health and CMV-seronegative. The CDR3 has the sequence CASKRAAACNEQFF. The nucleotides are TGTGCCAGCAAAAGGGCAGCGGCCTGCAATGAGCAGTTCTTC.